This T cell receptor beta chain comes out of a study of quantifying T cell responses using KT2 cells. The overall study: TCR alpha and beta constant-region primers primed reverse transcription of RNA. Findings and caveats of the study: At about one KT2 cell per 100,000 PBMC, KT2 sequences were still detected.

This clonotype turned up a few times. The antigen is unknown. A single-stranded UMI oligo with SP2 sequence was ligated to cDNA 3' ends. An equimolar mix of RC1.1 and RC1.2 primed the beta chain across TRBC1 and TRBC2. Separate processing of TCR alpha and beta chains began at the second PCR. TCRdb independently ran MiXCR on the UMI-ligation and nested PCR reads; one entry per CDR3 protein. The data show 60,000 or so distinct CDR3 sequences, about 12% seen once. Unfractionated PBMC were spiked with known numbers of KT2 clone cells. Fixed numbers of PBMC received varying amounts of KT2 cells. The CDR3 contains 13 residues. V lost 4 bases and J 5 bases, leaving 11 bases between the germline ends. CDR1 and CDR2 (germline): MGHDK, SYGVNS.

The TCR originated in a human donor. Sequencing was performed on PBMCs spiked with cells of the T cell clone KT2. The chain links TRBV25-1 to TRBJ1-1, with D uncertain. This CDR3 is CASSAIGETEAFF. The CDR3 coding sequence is TGTGCCAGCAGTGCCATCGGGGAAACTGAAGCTTTCTTT.